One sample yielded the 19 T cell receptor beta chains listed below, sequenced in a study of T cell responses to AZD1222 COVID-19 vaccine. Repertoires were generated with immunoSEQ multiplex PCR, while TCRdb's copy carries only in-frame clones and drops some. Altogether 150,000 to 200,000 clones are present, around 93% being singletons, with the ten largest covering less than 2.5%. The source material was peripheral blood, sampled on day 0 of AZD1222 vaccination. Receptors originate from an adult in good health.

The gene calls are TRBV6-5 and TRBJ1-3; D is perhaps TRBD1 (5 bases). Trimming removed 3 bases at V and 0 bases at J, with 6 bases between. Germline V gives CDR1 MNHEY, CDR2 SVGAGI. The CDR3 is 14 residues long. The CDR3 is CASSYTGSGNTIYF. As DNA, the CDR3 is TGTGCCAGCAGTTATACAGGCTCTGGAAACACCATATATTTT.

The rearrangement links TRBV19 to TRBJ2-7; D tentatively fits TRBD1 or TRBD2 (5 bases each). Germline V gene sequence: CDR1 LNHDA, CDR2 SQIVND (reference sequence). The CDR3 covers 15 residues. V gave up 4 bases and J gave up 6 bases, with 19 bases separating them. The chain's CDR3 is CASSTSGVPGTEQYF. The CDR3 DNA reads TGTGCCAGTAGTACAAGTGGGGTCCCTGGGACCGAGCAGTACTTC. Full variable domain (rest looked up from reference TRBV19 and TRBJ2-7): DGGITQSPKYLFRKEGQNVTLSCEQNLNHDAMYWYRQDPGQGLRLIYYSQIVNDFQKGDIAEGYSVSREKKESFPLTVTSAQKNPTAFYLCASSTSGVPGTEQYFGPGTRLTVT.

CDR3 DNA: TGTGCCACCAGCGGTCAGGAGGGTGGTCAGCCCCAGCATTTT. It yields the protein CATSGQEGGQPQHF. The V call is TRBV15, the J call TRBJ1-5; D uncertain. Germline assignment: CDR1 LNHNV and CDR2 YYDKDF (reference sequence). V was trimmed by 5 bases and J by 6 bases, leaving 14 bases between them. The CDR3 has 14 residues.

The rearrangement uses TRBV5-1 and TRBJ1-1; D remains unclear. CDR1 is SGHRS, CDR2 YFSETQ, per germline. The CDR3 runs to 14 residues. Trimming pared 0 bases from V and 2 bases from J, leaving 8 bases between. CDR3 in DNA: TGCGCCAGCAGCTTGGAGGTCAGCAACACTGAAGCTTTCTTT. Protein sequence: CASSLEVSNTEAFF. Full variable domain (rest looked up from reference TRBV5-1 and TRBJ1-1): KAGVTQTPRYLIKTRGQQVTLSCSPISGHRSVSWYQQTPGQGLQFLFEYFSETQRNKGNFPGRFSGRQFSNSRSEMNVSTLELGDSALYLCASSLEVSNTEAFFGQGTRLTVV.

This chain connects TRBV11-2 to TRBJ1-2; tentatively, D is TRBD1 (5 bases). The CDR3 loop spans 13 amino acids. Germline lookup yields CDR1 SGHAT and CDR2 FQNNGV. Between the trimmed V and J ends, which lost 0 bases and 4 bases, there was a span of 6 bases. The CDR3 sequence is CASSLETAYGYTF. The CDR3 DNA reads TGTGCCAGCAGCTTAGAGACAGCCTATGGCTACACCTTC.

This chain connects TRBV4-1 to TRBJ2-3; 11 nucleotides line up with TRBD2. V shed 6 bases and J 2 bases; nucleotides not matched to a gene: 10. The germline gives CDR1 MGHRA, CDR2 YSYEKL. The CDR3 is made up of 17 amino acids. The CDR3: CASRPPGTSGDTDTQYF. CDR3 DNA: TGCGCCAGCAGACCTCCTGGGACTAGCGGCGACACAGATACGCAGTATTTT.

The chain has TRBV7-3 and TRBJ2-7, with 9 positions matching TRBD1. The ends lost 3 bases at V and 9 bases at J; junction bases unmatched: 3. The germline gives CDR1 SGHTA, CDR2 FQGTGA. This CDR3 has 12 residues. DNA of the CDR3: TGTGCCAGCAGCTTGGGACAGGGTCGGCAGTACTTC. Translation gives CASSLGQGRQYF.

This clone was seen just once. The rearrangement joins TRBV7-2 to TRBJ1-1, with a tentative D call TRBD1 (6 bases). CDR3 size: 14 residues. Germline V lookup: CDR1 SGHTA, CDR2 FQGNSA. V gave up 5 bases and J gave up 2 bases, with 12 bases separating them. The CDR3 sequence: CASSLLGHNTEAFF. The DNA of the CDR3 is TGTGCCAGCAGCCTCCTGGGACACAACACTGAAGCTTTCTTT.

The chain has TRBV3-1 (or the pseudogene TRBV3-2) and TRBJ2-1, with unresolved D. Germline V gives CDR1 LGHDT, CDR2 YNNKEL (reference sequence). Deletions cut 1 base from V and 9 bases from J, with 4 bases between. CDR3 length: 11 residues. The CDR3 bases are TGTGCCAGCAGCCAAGTCGGTGAGCAGTTCTTC. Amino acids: CASSQVGEQFF.

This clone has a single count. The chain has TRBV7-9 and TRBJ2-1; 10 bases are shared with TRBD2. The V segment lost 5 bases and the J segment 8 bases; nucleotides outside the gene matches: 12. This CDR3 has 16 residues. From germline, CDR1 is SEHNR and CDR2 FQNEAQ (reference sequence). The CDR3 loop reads CASSPLRASGSDEQFF. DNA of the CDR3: TGTGCCAGCAGCCCCCTCAGGGCTAGCGGGAGCGATGAGCAGTTCTTC.

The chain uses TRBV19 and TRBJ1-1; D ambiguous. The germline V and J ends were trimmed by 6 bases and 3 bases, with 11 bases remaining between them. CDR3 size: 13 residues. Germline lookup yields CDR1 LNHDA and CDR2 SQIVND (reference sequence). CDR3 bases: TGTGCCAGTAGAGTGAACTTGGACACTGAAGCTTTCTTT. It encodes CASRVNLDTEAFF.

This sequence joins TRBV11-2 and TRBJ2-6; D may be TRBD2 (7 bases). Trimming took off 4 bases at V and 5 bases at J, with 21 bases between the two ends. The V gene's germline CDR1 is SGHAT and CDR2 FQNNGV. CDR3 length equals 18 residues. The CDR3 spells CASSSSNWQGTRANVLTF. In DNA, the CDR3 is TGTGCCAGCAGCTCTAGCAATTGGCAGGGGACTAGGGCCAACGTCCTGACTTTC.

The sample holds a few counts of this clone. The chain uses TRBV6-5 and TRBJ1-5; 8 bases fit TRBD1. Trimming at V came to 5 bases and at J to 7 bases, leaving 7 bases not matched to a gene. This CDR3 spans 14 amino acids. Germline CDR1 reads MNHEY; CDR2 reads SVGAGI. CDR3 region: CASSTDRGRQPQHF. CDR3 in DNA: TGTGCCAGCAGTACAGACAGGGGTCGGCAGCCCCAGCATTTT.

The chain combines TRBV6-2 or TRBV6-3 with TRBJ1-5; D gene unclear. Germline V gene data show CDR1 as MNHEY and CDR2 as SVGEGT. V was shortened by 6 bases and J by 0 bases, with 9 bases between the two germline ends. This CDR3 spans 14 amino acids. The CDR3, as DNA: TGTGCCAGCAGCCCCGTGGATAGCAATCAGCCCCAGCATTTT. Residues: CASSPVDSNQPQHF.

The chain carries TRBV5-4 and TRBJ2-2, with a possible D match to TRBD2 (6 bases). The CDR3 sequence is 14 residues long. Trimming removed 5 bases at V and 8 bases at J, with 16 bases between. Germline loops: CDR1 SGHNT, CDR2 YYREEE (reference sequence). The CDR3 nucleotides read TGTGCCAGCAGTGACCGGGACTTGAGGGGGGAGCTGTTTTTT. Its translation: CASSDRDLRGELFF.

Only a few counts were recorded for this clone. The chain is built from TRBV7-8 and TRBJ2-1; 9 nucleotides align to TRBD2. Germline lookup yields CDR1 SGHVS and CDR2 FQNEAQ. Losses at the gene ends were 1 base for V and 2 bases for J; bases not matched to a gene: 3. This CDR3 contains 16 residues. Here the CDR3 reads CASSLGGGEPYNEQFF. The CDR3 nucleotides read TGTGCCAGCAGCTTAGGCGGGGGGGAACCCTACAATGAGCAGTTCTTC.

The CDR3 nucleotides are TGTGCCAGTAGTCGGGACTTAAGCTCCTACAATGAGCAGTTCTTC. As protein: CASSRDLSSYNEQFF. The rearrangement uses TRBV19 and TRBJ2-1, with a weak D call TRBD2 (6 bases). The CDR3 has 15 amino acids. CDR1 is LNHDA and CDR2 is SQIVND in the germline V gene (reference sequence). V lost 5 bases to trimming and J lost 0 bases, with 11 bases between them.

The CDR3 bases are TGTGCCAGCAGCTTACCGGGGGCCGGAGGCCCGAGCTCCTACAATGAGCAGTTCTTC. It is translated as CASSLPGAGGPSSYNEQFF. The gene calls are TRBV5-4 and TRBJ2-1; either TRBD1 or TRBD2 may supply D (6 bases each). The V end lost 2 bases, the J end lost 0 bases, and 21 bases lay between the germline ends. Per the germline V gene, CDR1 is SGHNT and CDR2 is YYREEE (reference sequence). CDR3 size: 19 residues.

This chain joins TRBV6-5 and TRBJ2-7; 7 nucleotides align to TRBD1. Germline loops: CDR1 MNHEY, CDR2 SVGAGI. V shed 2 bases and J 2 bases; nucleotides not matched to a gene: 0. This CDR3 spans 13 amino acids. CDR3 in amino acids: CASSYTGAYEQYF. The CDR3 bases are TGTGCCAGCAGTTACACAGGGGCCTACGAGCAGTACTTC.